Sequencing of this T cell receptor (beta chain) was carried out in a study of cytomegalovirus exposure and HLA in healthy donors. For the study at large: Early released data comprised about 90 million unique TCRs from HLA-typed donors. When 398 donors were genotyped, around 77% of them were found to fall in the Caucasian-associated ancestry cluster.

J gave up 4 bases and V 1 base, and 3 bases lay outside the gene matches. Germline V gives CDR1 SGHAT, CDR2 FQNNGV. The CDR3 consists of 14 residues. The study's findings and limits: Earlier analysis looked at TCR beta V segments, and most were productive about 87% or about 30% of the time. Later analysis demonstrated an association between a missense DCLRE1C variant and TCR beta V- and J-gene trimming.

PCR used 60 Vbeta primers and 13 Jbeta primers. This table comes from immunoSEQ multiplex PCR, and its TCRdb copy is limited to in-frame clones, with some not included. The sample consists of nearly 65,000 clones, approximately 70% of them appearing once. A remark on this clone: Its specificity is not known.

The sample taken for sequencing was PBMCs. This sequence was found in a man aged 50 or older in good health and CMV-seronegative. The V and J genes are TRBV11-2 and TRBJ2-7; 8 bases agree with TRBD2. CDR3 bases: TGTGCCAGCAGCTTAGCGGGGGGGGGATACGAGCAGTACTTC. Its translation: CASSLAGGGYEQYF. Full variable domain (remainder filled in from reference TRBV11-2 and TRBJ2-7): EAGVAQSPRYKIIEKRQSVAFWCNPISGHATLYWYQQILGQGPKLLIQFQNNGVVDDSQLPKDRFSAERLKGVDSTLKIQPAKLEDSAVYLCASSLAGGGYEQYFGPGTRLTVT.